The 14 T cell receptor beta chains below all came from one sample that was sequenced in a study of blood T cells in healthy people across ages. Sample-barcoded 5' priming and a J-beta primer mix drove a second PCR of about 6 to 12 cycles. TCRdb reprocessed the 5' RACE reads with MiXCR, giving one entry per CDR3 protein. In the table there are hundreds of thousands of distinct CDR3 sequences, approximately 43% of which are singletons. The sequenced material came from blood. These receptors came from a woman in her fifties or sixties in good health.

This clonotype was counted once. The genes are TRBV6-2 or TRBV6-3 and TRBJ2-5; unclear D gene. Trimming shortened V by 4 bases and J by 3 bases, and 6 bases separated the two germline ends. This CDR3 has 12 residues. The germline CDR1 and CDR2 sequences are MNHEY and SVGEGT. The CDR3 coding sequence is TGTGCCAGCAGTTGGTGGAAAGAGACCCAGTACTTC. Amino acid sequence: CASSWWKETQYF.

The chain joins TRBV20-1 to TRBJ2-1; D perhaps matches TRBD2 (5 bases). TRBJ2-7 explains the end of the DNA better; the J call may be wrong. Germline V gene data show CDR1 as DFQATT and CDR2 as SNEGSKA (reference sequence). The CDR3 contains 14 residues. This CDR3 is CSARTSSSYNEQYF. DNA for the CDR3: TGCAGTGCTAGAACGTCTAGCTCCTACAATGAGCAGTACTTC.

In its sample, this clonotype was seen many times. One end of the junction fails to match germline, which may point to a read error. J is TRBJ2-7 and V is TRBV12-3 or TRBV12-4; the D is unclear. The CDR3 is 12 amino acids. In DNA form, the CDR3 reads TGCGCCAGCTCAAGGTCAGGTTACGAGCAGTACTTC. Residues: CASSRSGYEQYF.

The table lists this clonotype with a count of one. Compared with germline, one end of the junction differs, possibly owing to a read error. The rearrangement joins TRBV5-1 to TRBJ1-6; D gene uncertain. The CDR3 sequence is 15 residues long. Germline CDR1 and CDR2: SGHRS and YFSETQ. The CDR3 reads CASSSRVGSNSPPHF. The CDR3 nucleotides read TGCGCCAGCAGCTCTCGAGTGGGGAGTAATTCACCCCCCCACTTT.

The sample holds one count of this clonotype. The gene calls are TRBV20-1 and TRBJ2-3; TRBD2 aligns across 8 bases. V lost 5 bases, J lost 1 base, and 2 bases stayed unmatched. The germline V gene encodes CDR1 DFQATT and CDR2 SNEGSKA (reference sequence). The CDR3 loop spans 13 amino acids. For the CDR3, the DNA is TGCAGTGCTCTGCGGGAGGGCACAGATACGCAGTATTTT. Its translation is CSALREGTDTQYF.

The chain carries TRBV6-2 or TRBV6-3 and TRBJ1-2; the match to TRBD1 covers 9 bases. The CDR3 is 17 residues long. From germline, CDR1 is MNHEY and CDR2 SVGEGT. The junction had 11 bases not matched to a gene; V was cut back by 2 bases and J by 4 bases. In DNA, the CDR3 is TGTGCCAGCAGTTACAATCCTCGGACAGGGGAATTCTATGGCTACACCTTC. Translated: CASSYNPRTGEFYGYTF.

Remarks on this clonotype: Just one base apart from a much larger clone, this may be a read error. The rearrangement links TRBV5-1 to TRBJ2-7; 9 positions agree with TRBD1. The V segment lost 5 bases and the J segment 4 bases; nucleotides outside the gene matches: 4. The CDR3 spans 13 residues. Germline CDR1 SGHRS, CDR2 YFSETQ. The CDR3 sequence: CASRSGQGYEQYF. The DNA for the CDR3 is TGCGCCAGCAGATCGGGACAGGGTTACGAGCAGTACTTC. The full variable domain, rest sourced from reference TRBV5-1 and TRBJ2-7, is KAGVTQTPRYLIKTRGQQVTLSCSPISGHRSVSWYQQTPGQGLQFLFEYFSETQRNKGNFPGRFSGRQFSNSRSEMNVSTLELGDSALYLCASRSGQGYEQYFGPGTRLTVT.

As concerns this clonotype: A junction end diverges from the germline sequence, so it may reflect a read error. The chain recombines TRBV3-1 with TRBJ2-5, with 7 bases aligning to TRBD2. The CDR3 loop spans 15 amino acids. From germline, CDR1 is LGHDT and CDR2 YNNKEL (reference sequence). CDR3 bases: TGTGCCAACAGCCAAGATGAAGCGGGGAAAGAGACCCAGTACTTC. Translating gives CANSQDEAGKETQYF.

This clonotype turned up a few times. The DNA of the CDR3 is TGTGCCAGCAGCCCCGCGCAGTCAGGTCCCTACGAGCAGTACTTC. This gives the protein CASSPAQSGPYEQYF. The chain recombines TRBV7-2 with TRBJ2-7, with D unclear. V was trimmed by 5 bases and J by 2 bases, leaving 16 bases between them. The germline V gene has CDR1 SGHTA and CDR2 FQGNSA. The CDR3 is made up of 15 amino acids.

This clonotype has a handful of counts. This sequence joins TRBV28 and TRBJ2-2, with a tentative D call TRBD1 (6 bases). The CDR3 extends over 15 amino acids. V gave up 2 bases and J gave up 3 bases, with 10 bases separating them. CDR1 MDHEN and CDR2 SYDVKM come from the germline V gene. The CDR3 spells CASSLQGPHTGELFF. The CDR3 DNA reads as TGTGCCAGCAGTTTACAGGGGCCCCACACCGGGGAGCTGTTTTTT.

The chain employs TRBV12-3 or TRBV12-4 and TRBJ2-7, with D possibly TRBD2 on 7 matching bases. The CDR3 extends over 15 amino acids. V dropped 8 bases and J dropped 2 bases, with 19 bases sitting between them. The CDR3 DNA follows: TGTGCCAGCGGCCGAGCGGGGAGGGGGGCCTACGAGCAGTACTTC. This translates into CASGRAGRGAYEQYF.

The chain links TRBV29-1 to TRBJ2-1; D unclear. CDR1 is SQVTM and CDR2 is ANQGSEA in the germline V gene. V lost 4 bases, J lost 5 bases, and 9 bases lay in between. The CDR3 spans 12 residues. The DNA of the CDR3 is TGCAGCGTTGCCGTGACCAACAATGAGCAGTTCTTC. It translates to CSVAVTNNEQFF.

The J gene is TRBJ2-7, the V gene TRBV10-3, with 8 positions matching TRBD1. The V and J ends lost 2 bases and 7 bases, in that order; junction bases with no gene match: 7. Germline assignment: CDR1 ENHRY and CDR2 SYGVKD. The CDR3 covers 14 residues. Here the CDR3 DNA reads TGTGCCATCAGTGAGATACAGGGGGTGTGGGAGCAGTACTTC. Translating it yields CAISEIQGVWEQYF.

This clonotype was picked up a small number of times. The rearrangement links TRBV9 to TRBJ2-3, with 8 bases matching TRBD2. Trimming removed 4 bases from V and 5 bases from J; junction bases left unmatched: 15. Germline-derived CDR1 and CDR2 are SGDLS and YYNGEE. The CDR3 has 17 residues. This CDR3 is CASSNGLLAAAGDTQYF. DNA for the CDR3: TGTGCCAGCAGCAACGGCTTACTAGCGGCCGCTGGAGATACGCAGTATTTT.